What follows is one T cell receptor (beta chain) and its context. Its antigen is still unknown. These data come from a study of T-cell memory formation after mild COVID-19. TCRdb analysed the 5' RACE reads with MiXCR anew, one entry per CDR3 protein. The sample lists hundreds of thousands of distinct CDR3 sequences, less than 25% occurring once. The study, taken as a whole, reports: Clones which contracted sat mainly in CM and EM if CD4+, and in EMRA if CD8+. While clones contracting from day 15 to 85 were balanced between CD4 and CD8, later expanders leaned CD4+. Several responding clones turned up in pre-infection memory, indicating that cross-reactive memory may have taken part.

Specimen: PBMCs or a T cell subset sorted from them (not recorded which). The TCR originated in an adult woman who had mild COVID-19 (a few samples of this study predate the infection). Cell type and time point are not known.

This CDR3 reads CATSDSLAGYEQYF. In DNA, the CDR3 is TGTGCCACCAGTGACTCTCTAGCGGGGTACGAGCAGTACTTC. The rearrangement uses TRBV24-1 and TRBJ2-7, with 9 bases matching TRBD2. The CDR3 contains 14 residues. Germline V gene data show CDR1 as KGHDR and CDR2 as SFDVKD. Germline trimming cut 4 bases from V and 4 bases from J; bases unmatched to any gene: 4.